Shown below are 24 T cell receptor beta chains from a single sample sequenced in a study of blood T cell repertoires in COVID-19 (dated by TCRdb to the early 2020s). Library preparation employed the immunoSEQ multiplex PCR assay. TCRdb carries this immuneACCESS record with in-frame sequences only. Its versions omit some clonotypes, under half of them owing to an unresolved V gene in the studies checked, with the rest unexplained. This sample comprises around 300,000 clones, 70% to 90% of them detected only once. The top ten clones comprise around 1% of the sample. Sequenced material: PBMCs or T cells enriched from blood (not recorded which). Receptors originate from a woman younger than 45 who had recovered from COVID-19.

The chain recombines TRBV30 with TRBJ1-2, with 10 bases aligning to TRBD1. The CDR3 is 13 residues long. Per the germline V gene, CDR1 is GTSNPN and CDR2 is SVGIG (reference sequence). The junction had 3 bases not matched to a gene; V was cut back by 4 bases and J by 4 bases. CDR3: CAWTGQGGYGYTF. CDR3 coding DNA: TGTGCCTGGACAGGACAGGGGGGCTATGGCTACACCTTC.

The rearrangement joins TRBV9 to TRBJ2-3; TRBD2 might be the D (6 bases). V was clipped by 2 bases and J by 10 bases, with 14 bases between them. Looked up from germline, CDR1 is SGDLS and CDR2 is YYNGEE. The CDR3 extends over 13 amino acids. The CDR3 reads CASSVGEGRPQYF. The DNA for the CDR3 is TGTGCCAGCAGCGTGGGGGAAGGGAGGCCGCAGTATTTT.

The chain combines TRBV4-1 with TRBJ1-5; D is perhaps TRBD1 (6 bases). Trimming took off 0 bases at V and 0 bases at J, with 18 bases between the two ends. Looked up from germline, CDR1 is MGHRA and CDR2 is YSYEKL. CDR3 size: 19 residues. The CDR3 nucleotides are TGCGCCAGCAGCCAAGAAAGGAGGAGGGGGGGGGATAGCAATCAGCCCCAGCATTTT. This translates into CASSQERRRGGDSNQPQHF.

J is TRBJ2-7 and V is TRBV9, with no clear D. V lost 0 bases to trimming and J lost 6 bases, with 10 bases between them. CDR1 SGDLS and CDR2 YYNGEE come from the germline V gene. The CDR3 has 13 residues. CDR3 sequence: CASSVGPPSEQYF. CDR3 nucleotide sequence: TGTGCCAGCAGCGTAGGGCCCCCGTCCGAGCAGTACTTC.

The rearrangement links TRBV3-1 (or the pseudogene TRBV3-2) to TRBJ1-1; 8 positions agree with TRBD1. This CDR3 is 15 amino acids long. Germline V gives CDR1 LGHDT, CDR2 YNNKEL (reference sequence). Unmatched junction bases numbered 8, after V lost 2 bases and J lost 6 bases. The CDR3 DNA reads as TGTGCCAGCAGCCAAATCAGGGGGCGCTGGCCTGAAGCTTTCTTT. Its protein is CASSQIRGRWPEAFF.

This CDR3 is CASSQEQGGWTEAFF. CDR3 DNA: TGCGCCAGCAGCCAAGAACAGGGGGGGTGGACTGAAGCTTTCTTT. The chain recombines TRBV4-3 with TRBJ1-1; 8 bases map to TRBD1. The CDR3 is 15 amino acids. Germline V CDR1 and CDR2: LGHNA, YSLEER. V lost 0 bases and J lost 5; bases outside the gene matches: 5.

This clone was counted only a few times. The V call is TRBV4-1, the J call TRBJ1-1, with a tentative D call TRBD1 (6 bases). Germline V gives CDR1 MGHRA, CDR2 YSYEKL. With 3 bases removed from V and 3 bases from J, the gap between germline ends came to 14 bases. The CDR3 sequence is 15 residues long. In nucleotides, the CDR3 is TGCGCCAGCAGCCACCACGTCCCAGGGGACACTGAAGCTTTCTTT. The encoded protein is CASSHHVPGDTEAFF.

The rearrangement uses TRBV7-9 and TRBJ2-5; 11 bases agree with TRBD2. From germline, CDR1 is SEHNR and CDR2 FQNEAQ (reference sequence). V lost 3 bases to trimming and J lost 5 bases; unmatched junction nucleotides: 8. CDR3 length equals 16 residues. CDR3 sequence reads: CASSFSTSGAGETQYF. The CDR3 nucleotides read TGTGCCAGCAGCTTCTCGACTAGCGGGGCCGGTGAGACCCAGTACTTC.

This clone was observed a single time. V gene TRBV24-1 combines with J gene TRBJ2-1; the D gene is possibly TRBD1 (5 bases). From germline, CDR1 is KGHDR and CDR2 SFDVKD. The V and J ends lost 3 bases and 12 bases respectively, with 11 bases between them. The CDR3 is 12 residues long. This CDR3 is CATSDTVRGQFF. The CDR3 coding sequence is TGTGCCACCAGTGATACCGTAAGGGGGCAGTTCTTC.

This chain connects TRBV12-3 or TRBV12-4 to TRBJ1-2, with D unclear. The V end lost 1 base, the J end lost 3 bases, and 6 bases lay between the germline ends. The CDR3 extends over 13 amino acids. CDR3 coding DNA: TGTGCCAGCAGTTTAGGGGGAGACTATGGCTACACCTTC. Its protein product is CASSLGGDYGYTF.

CDR3 region: CASGGREGIESGYTF. DNA for the CDR3: TGTGCCAGCGGCGGGAGGGAGGGAATCGAGAGCGGCTACACCTTC. The chain is built from TRBV25-1 and TRBJ1-2; D unclear. Germline assignment: CDR1 MGHDK and CDR2 SYGVNS. Trimming left V 8 bases short and J 8 bases short, with 24 bases between. This CDR3 is 15 amino acids long.

This rearrangement joins TRBV30 to TRBJ2-7, with TRBD1 matching 9 bases. Germline V gene data show CDR1 as GTSNPN and CDR2 as SVGIG (reference sequence). The CDR3 runs to 12 residues. Germline trimming cut 5 bases from V and 1 base from J; bases unmatched to any gene: 0. The chain's CDR3 is CAWGTGSYEQYF. The CDR3 nucleotides are TGTGCCTGGGGGACAGGGTCCTACGAGCAGTACTTC.

This chain connects TRBV6-5 to TRBJ1-1; tentative D call: TRBD1 (6 bases). This CDR3 spans 11 amino acids. CDR1 is MNHEY and CDR2 is SVGAGI in the germline V gene. V was cut by 10 bases and J by 6 bases, with 12 bases left in between. The CDR3 bases are TGTGCCACCTCGACAGGCGCTGAAGCTTTCTTT. This codes for CATSTGAEAFF.

The CDR3 loop reads CASSLMGGDYNEQFF. The CDR3 DNA is TGTGCCAGCAGTCTCATGGGGGGGGACTACAATGAGCAGTTCTTC. This chain joins TRBV28 and TRBJ2-1, with TRBD2 matching over 7 bases. CDR1 and CDR2 from the germline V gene are MDHEN and SYDVKM. J was trimmed by 3 bases and V by 5 bases; bases with no gene match: 7. This CDR3 is 15 amino acids long.

The chain employs TRBV11-2 and TRBJ2-1; TRBD2 aligns across 16 bases. The CDR3 loop spans 17 amino acids. Per the germline V gene, CDR1 is SGHAT and CDR2 is FQNNGV. Germline trimming cut 2 bases from V and 4 bases from J; bases unmatched to any gene: 2. CDR3 coding DNA: TGTGCCAGCAGCTTAAGGGGACTAGCGGGAGGGTACAATGAGCAGTTCTTC. It codes for CASSLRGLAGGYNEQFF.

The genes are TRBV6-5 and TRBJ2-1; tentative D call: TRBD1 (5 bases). There are 14 residues in the CDR3. V was pared by 3 bases and J by 7 bases, with 13 bases between. Per the germline V gene, CDR1 is MNHEY and CDR2 is SVGAGI. The CDR3 loop reads CASSYWAGPNEQFF. CDR3 in DNA: TGTGCCAGCAGTTATTGGGCAGGGCCGAATGAGCAGTTCTTC.

This clone appeared a single time. The gene calls are TRBV9 and TRBJ2-1; 13 nucleotides agree with TRBD2. From germline, CDR1 is SGDLS and CDR2 YYNGEE. CDR3 length equals 18 residues. V lost 4 bases, J lost 3 bases, and 10 bases stayed unmatched. The CDR3 DNA reads as TGTGCCAGCAGCCCGAGAAGGGGACTAGCGGGGAACTACAATGAGCAGTTCTTC. Its protein is CASSPRRGLAGNYNEQFF.

The chain is built from TRBV5-1 and TRBJ1-2; D is ambiguous. Between the trimmed V and J ends, which lost 0 bases and 4 bases, there was a span of 7 bases. The V gene's germline CDR1 is SGHRS and CDR2 YFSETQ. The CDR3 totals 13 residues. CDR3 residues: CASSLDSFYGYTF. As DNA, the CDR3 is TGCGCCAGCAGCTTGGACAGCTTCTATGGCTACACCTTC.

This chain links TRBV12-3 or TRBV12-4 with TRBJ1-1; D gene unclear. This CDR3 is 12 amino acids long. Trimming stripped 1 base from V and 7 bases from J, with 7 bases between. Here the CDR3 reads CASSLDVYEAFF. The CDR3 bases are TGTGCCAGCAGTTTAGACGTCTATGAAGCTTTCTTT.

The rearrangement links TRBV28 to TRBJ1-3, with TRBD1 as a possible D gene (5 bases). Per germline, CDR1 MDHEN and CDR2 SYDVKM. This CDR3 region has 15 residues. Trimming took off 3 bases at V and 1 base at J, with 10 bases between the two ends. The CDR3 region has the DNA TGTGCCAGCAGTTTCGTGGGGGGTTCTGGAAACACCATATATTTT. Translating it yields CASSFVGGSGNTIYF.

This rearrangement joins TRBV2 to TRBJ2-7; TRBD2 matches 7 bases. V shed 6 bases, J shed 3 bases, and the junction held 8 bases outside the gene matches. Germline lookup yields CDR1 SNHLY and CDR2 FYNNEI. CDR3 length equals 14 residues. The CDR3: CASRSGIEVYEQYF. The CDR3 DNA sequence: TGTGCCAGCAGGAGCGGGATTGAGGTCTACGAGCAGTACTTC.

V is TRBV27 and J is TRBJ1-1; D perhaps matches TRBD1 (5 bases). Germline loops: CDR1 MNHEY, CDR2 SMNVEV (reference sequence). Deletions cut 3 bases from V and 3 bases from J, with 14 bases between. The CDR3 totals 15 residues. The CDR3 DNA sequence: TGTGCCAGCAGTTTGGGCCAGGGTGTCTACACTGAAGCTTTCTTT. It specifies CASSLGQGVYTEAFF.

The chain uses TRBV6-5 and TRBJ2-3, with TRBD1 identical over 7 bases. The CDR3 covers 14 residues. In germline, CDR1 is MNHEY, CDR2 SVGAGI. V gave up 4 bases and J gave up 5 bases; unmatched junction bases: 6. For the CDR3, the DNA is TGTGCCAGCAGTTTGACACAGGGGAGAGATACGCAGTATTTT. It translates to CASSLTQGRDTQYF.

This clone showed up just once. This chain connects TRBV19 to TRBJ2-7, with TRBD2 as a possible D gene (7 bases). CDR3 length equals 15 residues. Germline CDR1 and CDR2: LNHDA and SQIVND (reference sequence). With 5 bases removed from V and 4 bases from J, the gap between germline ends came to 18 bases. The CDR3 DNA sequence: TGTGCCAGTAGTCCCAAGGGGGGGCGCGTTTACGAGCAGTACTTC. The encoded protein is CASSPKGGRVYEQYF.